This T cell receptor (beta chain) is from a study of T cells after yellow fever vaccination. Across the study: It was SMART-Seq v4 Ultra Low Input that prepared the fractions with low cell numbers. Overall study findings and caveats: Among all clonotypes, a small share was observed in both CD4 and CD8 compartments. The study noted that FACS-sorted repertoires could contain abundant clonotypes contaminating from the bulk population.

Details on this clonotype: Its antigen remains unidentified.

Template switching by 5'RACE produced TCR cDNA, adding a universal primer site and UMIs. TCRdb analysed the 5' RACE reads with MiXCR anew, one entry per CDR3 protein. Of 450,000 to 550,000 distinct CDR3 sequences in the sample, roughly 21% are singletons; the top ten hold roughly an eighth. This CDR3 region has 11 residues. Germline V gene data show CDR1 as SQVTM and CDR2 as ANQGSEA. Trimming shortened V by 5 bases and J by 7 bases, and 11 bases separated the two germline ends. The TCR was taken from a young man who received the YFV17D yellow fever vaccine. Sequenced material: PBMCs, taken 15 days after the yellow fever booster vaccination. V gene TRBV29-1 combines with J gene TRBJ1-1; unclear D gene. The CDR3 DNA is TGCAGCGTTATTTTTATGGTTGAAGCTTTCTTT. Protein product: CSVIFMVEAFF.